This T cell receptor beta chain was profiled in a study of T cells after yellow fever vaccination. A universal primer site and UMIs were added as TCR cDNA was made by 5'RACE template switching. TCRdb re-derived calls from the 5' RACE reads in MiXCR, one entry per CDR3 protein. Here the sample spans 400,000 to 650,000 distinct CDR3 sequences, around a fifth being singletons. This clonotype came up many times. CDR1 and CDR2 (germline): DFQATT, SNEGSKA (reference sequence). Trimming took 2 bases from V and 7 from J, leaving 11 bases between them. The CDR3 loop spans 13 amino acids. The sequences come from PBMCs, collected roughly 20 days after the first yellow fever vaccination. This TCR was sampled from a man younger than 30 who received the YFV17D yellow fever vaccine. The J gene is TRBJ2-2, the V gene TRBV20-1; maybe TRBD1 (5 bases). This CDR3 is CSARSNRNGELFF. The CDR3 DNA follows: TGCAGTGCTAGATCGAACAGGAACGGGGAGCTGTTTTTT.